These 18 T cell receptor beta chains originate from one sample sequenced in a study of blood T cell repertoires in COVID-19. The assay was immunoSEQ multiplex PCR, and TCRdb's table has in-frame clones only and misses some. The table has approximately 140,000 clones, approximately 83% seen once; the top ten hold about 3.5%. Sequenced input: peripheral blood. The receptors were gathered from a man in his 70s with acute or convalescent COVID-19.

This chain uses TRBV14 with TRBJ2-3; 13 bases align to TRBD2. This CDR3 has 16 amino acids. The V gene end was trimmed by 4 bases and the J gene end by 7 bases; junction bases not matched to a gene: 8. In germline, CDR1 is SGHDN, CDR2 FVKESK. The DNA of the CDR3 is TGTGCCAGCAGCCCCCAACTAGCGGGAGGGAGAAATACGCAGTATTTT. Its protein product is CASSPQLAGGRNTQYF. Looking up the rest from reference TRBV14 and TRBJ2-3 gives the full variable domain: EAGVTQFPSHSVIEKGQTVTLRCDPISGHDNLYWYRRVMGKEIKFLLHFVKESKQDESGMPNNRFLAERTGGTYSTLKVQPAELEDSGVYFCASSPQLAGGRNTQYFGPGTRLTVL.

The J gene is TRBJ1-2, the V gene TRBV5-1; D perhaps matches TRBD1 (5 bases). V was clipped by 0 bases and J by 7 bases, with 13 bases between them. The CDR3 totals 14 residues. The V gene's germline CDR1 is SGHRS and CDR2 YFSETQ. The CDR3 DNA sequence: TGCGCCAGCAGCTTGGCCTCAGGGAGGGGTGGCTACACCTTC. This encodes CASSLASGRGGYTF.

The gene calls are TRBV5-4 and TRBJ2-1; 9 bases are shared with TRBD2. In germline, CDR1 is SGHNT, CDR2 YYREEE (reference sequence). With V trimmed by 0 bases and J by 10 bases, 8 bases remained unmatched. CDR3 size: 15 residues. CDR3 amino acids: CASSLGGRAGGEQFF. The CDR3 nucleotides read TGTGCCAGCAGCTTGGGCGGGCGGGCGGGGGGGGAGCAGTTCTTC.

V gene TRBV6-6 combines with J gene TRBJ2-1, with D possibly TRBD2 on 5 matching bases. Germline V lookup: CDR1 MNHNY, CDR2 SVGAGI (reference sequence). The CDR3 has 13 amino acids. Trimming took off 2 bases at V and 9 bases at J, with 11 bases between the two ends. The CDR3 sequence is CASSYKRAAEQFF. The CDR3 DNA follows: TGTGCCAGCAGTTACAAGAGGGCTGCTGAGCAGTTCTTC.

The rearrangement uses TRBV9 and TRBJ2-7, with TRBD1 identical over 7 bases. CDR3 length: 15 residues. Germline-derived CDR1 and CDR2 are SGDLS and YYNGEE. The junction had 14 bases not matched to a gene; V was cut back by 4 bases and J by 7 bases. CDR3 in amino acids: CASSHPGTVSGEQYF. In nucleotides, the CDR3 is TGTGCCAGCAGCCATCCCGGGACAGTGTCGGGGGAGCAGTACTTC.

This clone showed up just a few times. This chain joins TRBV7-2 and TRBJ2-3; D perhaps matches TRBD2 (6 bases). The V and J ends lost 2 bases and 0 bases respectively, with 9 bases between them. Germline-derived CDR1 and CDR2 are SGHTA and FQGNSA. CDR3 length: 15 residues. CDR3 residues: CASSLTGVSTDTQYF. The DNA of the CDR3 is TGTGCCAGCAGCTTAACGGGAGTCAGCACAGATACGCAGTATTTT.

Concerning this clone itself: Other DNA sequences in the same sample also yield this CDR3. The chain couples TRBV27 to TRBJ2-5, with D perhaps matching TRBD1 (6 bases). The V gene lost 2 bases and the J gene lost 4 bases, with 8 bases spanning the gap. The germline V gene encodes CDR1 MNHEY and CDR2 SMNVEV (reference sequence). The length of the CDR3 is 13 residues. The CDR3 protein is CASSLQGRETQYF. The CDR3, as DNA: TGTGCCAGCAGTTTACAGGGGCGAGAGACCCAGTACTTC.

This clone was observed a single time. The J gene is TRBJ2-2, the V gene TRBV2; D gene uncertain. CDR1 is SNHLY and CDR2 is FYNNEI in the germline V gene. V was trimmed by 7 bases and J by 1 base, leaving 10 bases between them. The CDR3 loop spans 14 amino acids. The CDR3 loop reads CASKDSRNTGELFF. Written as DNA, the CDR3 is TGTGCCAGCAAAGACTCAAGGAACACCGGGGAGCTGTTTTTT.

This chain joins TRBV6-2 or TRBV6-3 and TRBJ1-5; 8 nucleotides line up with TRBD1. With 4 bases clipped from V and 3 bases from J, the junction kept 5 bases outside the gene matches. Germline loops: CDR1 MNHEY, CDR2 SVGEGT. The CDR3 spans 15 residues. The CDR3 sequence is CASSFDRGYNQPQHF. CDR3 DNA sequence: TGTGCCAGCAGTTTCGACAGGGGATACAATCAGCCCCAGCATTTT.

There are a few counts of this clone. The chain carries TRBV6-5 and TRBJ2-5; no definite D call. The CDR3 totals 13 residues. Between the trimmed V and J ends, which lost 8 bases and 2 bases, there was a span of 12 bases. Germline loops: CDR1 MNHEY, CDR2 SVGAGI. The CDR3 reads CASARVPQETQYF. Written as DNA, the CDR3 is TGTGCCAGCGCGAGAGTTCCACAAGAGACCCAGTACTTC.

The chain carries TRBV28 and TRBJ1-2; possibly TRBD1 for D (5 bases). Germline V gives CDR1 MDHEN, CDR2 SYDVKM. CDR3 length: 14 amino acids. V was cut by 0 bases and J by 5 bases, with 10 bases left in between. The CDR3 bases are TGTGCCAGCAGTTTATGGGGGACTGTTTATGGCTACACCTTC. Translating it yields CASSLWGTVYGYTF.

The genes are TRBV27 and TRBJ2-3; tentatively, D is TRBD1 (5 bases). The CDR3 runs 15 residues. The germline gives CDR1 MNHEY, CDR2 SMNVEV (reference sequence). V lost 3 bases and J lost 4, with 14 bases in between. The CDR3 sequence: CASSFNQKGADTQYF. CDR3 DNA: TGTGCCAGCAGTTTTAACCAGAAAGGGGCAGATACGCAGTATTTT.

The chain combines TRBV19 with TRBJ1-1; 9 bases align to TRBD1. The germline V gene encodes CDR1 LNHDA and CDR2 SQIVND (reference sequence). The junction had 4 bases not matched to a gene; V was cut back by 5 bases and J by 0 bases. This CDR3 has 15 residues. The CDR3 DNA is TGTGCCAGTAGTTCGGACAGGGGCATGAACACTGAAGCTTTCTTT. This encodes CASSSDRGMNTEAFF.

This chain connects TRBV19 to TRBJ2-3, with 7 bases fitting TRBD2. The germline V gene encodes CDR1 LNHDA and CDR2 SQIVND (reference sequence). V was pared by 5 bases and J by 6 bases, with 8 bases of the junction left unmatched. This CDR3 spans 14 amino acids. CDR3 DNA sequence: TGTGCCAGTAGTCTCGGGGGGTCGGGTGATACGCAGTATTTT. It codes for CASSLGGSGDTQYF.

The rearrangement joins TRBV24-1 to TRBJ2-2, with 10 bases that match TRBD2. Looked up from germline, CDR1 is KGHDR and CDR2 is SFDVKD. The CDR3 contains 17 residues. The trim removed 4 bases at V and 4 bases at J, leaving 8 bases unmatched. The CDR3 nucleotides read TGTGCCACCAGTGACTCTGGACTAGCGGTAGGCACCGGGGAGCTGTTTTTT. It specifies CATSDSGLAVGTGELFF.

The chain is built from TRBV28 and TRBJ2-1, with a possible D match to TRBD1 (7 bases). With 7 bases removed from V and 8 bases from J, the gap between germline ends came to 18 bases. Germline V gene data show CDR1 as MDHEN and CDR2 as SYDVKM. The CDR3 is 14 residues long. Written as DNA, the CDR3 is TGTGCCAGCATCCGAGCCCAGGGGGGCGATGAGCAGTTCTTC. Residues: CASIRAQGGDEQFF.

Only one count was recorded for this clone. This chain links TRBV11-2 with TRBJ1-4; D possibly corresponds to TRBD1 (6 bases). V was clipped by 5 bases and J by 0 bases, with 13 bases between them. This CDR3 is 16 amino acids long. Germline V lookup: CDR1 SGHAT, CDR2 FQNNGV. The CDR3: CASSLRTVTTNEKLFF. The CDR3 DNA reads as TGTGCCAGCAGCCTTAGGACAGTCACAACTAATGAAAAACTGTTTTTT.

The V gene is TRBV21-1, the J gene TRBJ1-2; the table's D call TRBD1 went unverified against the DNA. TRBV21-1 is flagged as a pseudogene. The CDR3 totals 12 residues. DNA of the CDR3: TGTGCCAGGAACAGGGGCCCCCCCCTCGTCACCTTC. Its protein is CARNRGPPLVTF.